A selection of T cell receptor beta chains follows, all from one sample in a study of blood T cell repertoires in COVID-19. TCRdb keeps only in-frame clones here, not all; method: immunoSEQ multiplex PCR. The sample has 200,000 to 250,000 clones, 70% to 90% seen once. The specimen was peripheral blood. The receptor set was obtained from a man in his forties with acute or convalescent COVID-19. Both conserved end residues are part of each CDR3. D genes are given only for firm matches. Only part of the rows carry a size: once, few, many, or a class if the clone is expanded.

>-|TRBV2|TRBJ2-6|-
CASRGLPGGGANVLTF
TGTGCCAGCAGAGGACTCCCCGGAGGGGGGGCCAACGTCCTGACTTTC
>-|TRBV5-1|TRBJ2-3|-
CASSLGQNTDTQYF
TGCGCCAGCAGCTTGGGACAGAACACAGATACGCAGTATTTT
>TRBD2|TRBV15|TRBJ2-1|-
CATSRDRVQRGGSSYNEQFF
TGTGCCACCAGCAGAGATCGCGTACAGCGGGGGGGGAGCTCCTACAATGAGCAGTTCTTC
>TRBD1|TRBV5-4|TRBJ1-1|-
CASSGVRDSSEAFF
TGTGCCAGCAGCGGCGTTAGGGACAGTTCTGAAGCTTTCTTT
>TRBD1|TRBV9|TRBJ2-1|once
CASSTQGISYNEQFF
TGTGCCAGCAGCACACAGGGGATAAGTTACAATGAGCAGTTCTTC
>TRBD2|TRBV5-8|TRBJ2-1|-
CASSGDAGLAGAEQFF
TGTGCCAGCAGCGGGGATGCGGGACTAGCGGGGGCCGAGCAGTTCTTC
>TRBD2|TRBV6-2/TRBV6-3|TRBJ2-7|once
CASSSNSRGRGGTYEQYF
TGTGCCAGCAGTTCCAACTCCCGGGGTCGGGGGGGGACCTACGAGCAGTACTTC
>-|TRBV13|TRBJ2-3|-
CASSLRHTDTQYF
TGTGCCAGCAGCTTAAGACACACAGATACGCAGTATTTT
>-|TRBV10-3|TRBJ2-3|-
CAISGGSPTDTQYF
TGTGCCATCAGTGGCGGGTCCCCCACAGATACGCAGTATTTT
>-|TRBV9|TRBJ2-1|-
CASSVEEEINEQFF
TGTGCCAGCAGCGTAGAGGAGGAAATCAATGAGCAGTTCTTC
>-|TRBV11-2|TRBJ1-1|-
CASSHMGTSNTEAFF
TGTGCCAGCAGCCACATGGGGACATCGAACACTGAAGCTTTCTTT
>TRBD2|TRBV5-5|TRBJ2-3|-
CASGGADTQYF
TGTGCCAGCGGGGGGGCAGATACGCAGTATTTT
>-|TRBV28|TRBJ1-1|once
CASSLWTLNTEAFF
TGTGCCAGCAGTTTATGGACACTTAACACTGAAGCTTTCTTT
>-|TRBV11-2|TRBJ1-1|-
CASSLAGYTEAFF
TGTGCCAGCAGCTTAGCGGGGTACACTGAAGCTTTCTTT
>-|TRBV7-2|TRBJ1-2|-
CASSLARGGINGYTF
TGTGCCAGCAGCTTAGCGAGGGGGGGGATCAATGGCTACACCTTC
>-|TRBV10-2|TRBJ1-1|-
CASSDYAEAFF
TGCGCCAGCAGCGACTACGCTGAAGCTTTCTTT
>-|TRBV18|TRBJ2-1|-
CASSPSLTNEQFF
TGTGCCAGCTCCCCAAGCCTTACGAATGAGCAGTTCTTC
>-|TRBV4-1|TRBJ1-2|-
CASSQAVGPGNYGYTF
TGCGCCAGCAGCCAAGCCGTAGGACCGGGAAACTATGGCTACACCTTC
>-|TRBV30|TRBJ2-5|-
CAWNLLEETQYF
TGTGCCTGGAACCTACTTGAAGAGACCCAGTACTTC
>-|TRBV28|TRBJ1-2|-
CASSLLTHGYTF
TGTGCCAGCAGTTTATTGACACACGGCTACACCTTC
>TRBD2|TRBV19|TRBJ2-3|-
CASRGSGGLSTDTQYF
TGTGCCAGTAGGGGTAGCGGGGGTCTCAGCACAGATACGCAGTATTTT
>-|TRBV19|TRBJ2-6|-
CASSIKGANVLAF
TGTGCCAGTAGTATAAAAGGGGCCAACGTCCTGGCTTTC
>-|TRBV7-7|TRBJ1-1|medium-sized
CASSHPMGRETEAFF
TGTGCCAGCAGCCATCCTATGGGCAGGGAAACTGAAGCTTTCTTT
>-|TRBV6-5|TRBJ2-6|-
CASSYTGSGANVLTF
TGTGCCAGCAGTTACACAGGGTCGGGGGCCAACGTCCTGACTTTC
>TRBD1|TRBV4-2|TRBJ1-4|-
CASSPLTGINEKLFF
TGTGCCAGCAGCCCCCTGACAGGGATAAATGAAAAACTGTTTTTT
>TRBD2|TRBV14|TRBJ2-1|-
CASSQDLASGGSGEQFF
TGTGCCAGCAGCCAAGATCTGGCTAGCGGGGGGTCCGGTGAGCAGTTCTTC
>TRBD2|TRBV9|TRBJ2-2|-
CASSVAGGLTGELFF
TGTGCCAGCAGCGTAGCGGGGGGGCTCACCGGGGAGCTGTTTTTT
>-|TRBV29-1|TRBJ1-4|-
CSVEGLGEKLFF
TGCAGCGTTGAAGGGCTTGGTGAAAAACTGTTTTTT
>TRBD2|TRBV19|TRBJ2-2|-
CASSTPPLAGAAGELFF
TGTGCCAGTAGTACTCCCCCACTAGCGGGGGCGGCCGGGGAGCTGTTTTTT
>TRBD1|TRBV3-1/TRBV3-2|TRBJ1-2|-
CASSQDNRGYGYTF
TGTGCCAGCAGCCAAGACAACAGGGGATATGGCTACACCTTC
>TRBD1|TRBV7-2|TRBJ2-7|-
CASSFRTGANYEQYF
TGTGCCAGCAGCTTCCGAACAGGGGCCAACTACGAGCAGTACTTC
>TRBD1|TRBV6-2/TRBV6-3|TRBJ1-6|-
CASSYSPTGTTTKPLHF
TGTGCCAGCAGTTACTCGCCGACAGGGACGACCACTAAACCCCTCCACTTT
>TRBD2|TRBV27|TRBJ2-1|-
CASRASGGGRSYNEQFF
TGTGCCAGCAGGGCTAGCGGGGGGGGAAGGTCCTACAATGAGCAGTTCTTC
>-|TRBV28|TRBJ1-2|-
CASSLRTEGYTF
TGTGCCAGCAGTTTGAGAACAGAAGGCTACACCTTC
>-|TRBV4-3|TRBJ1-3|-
CASSQEPSSGNTIYF
TGCGCCAGCAGCCAGGAGCCGAGCTCTGGAAACACCATATATTTT
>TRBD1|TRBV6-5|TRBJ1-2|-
CASSYQGAAGYTF
TGTGCCAGCAGTTACCAGGGGGCTGCTGGCTACACCTTC
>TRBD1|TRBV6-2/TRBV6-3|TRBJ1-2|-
CASSSRDRSLYGYTF
TGTGCCAGCAGTAGCCGGGACAGGTCGCTCTATGGCTACACCTTC
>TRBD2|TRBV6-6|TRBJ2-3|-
CASSLGTSGSTDTQYF
TGTGCCAGCAGTCTGGGGACTAGCGGGAGCACAGATACGCAGTATTTT
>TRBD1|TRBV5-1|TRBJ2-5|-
CASTGQGGETQYF
TGCGCCAGCACCGGACAGGGGGGAGAGACCCAGTACTTC
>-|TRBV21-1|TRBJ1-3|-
CASSSIRDRRFGTHSENTIYF
TGTGCCAGCAGCTCCATCCGGGACAGACGTTTTGGGACCCACTCAGAAAACACCATATATTTT
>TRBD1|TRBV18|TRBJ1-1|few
CASSLSRDSTEAFF
TGTGCCAGCTCTCTCTCCAGGGACAGCACTGAAGCTTTCTTT
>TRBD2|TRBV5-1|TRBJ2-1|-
CASSVASGGAENEQFF
TGCGCCAGCAGCGTGGCTAGCGGGGGGGCTGAAAATGAGCAGTTCTTC
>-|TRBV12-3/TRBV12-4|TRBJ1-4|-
CASSLGGEKLFF
TGTGCCAGCAGTTTGGGGGGGGAAAAACTGTTTTTT
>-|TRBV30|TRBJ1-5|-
CAWKFAGRDQPQHF
TGTGCCTGGAAATTCGCGGGAAGGGATCAGCCCCAGCATTTT
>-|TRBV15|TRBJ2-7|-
CATSREGKDYEQYF
TGTGCCACCAGCAGAGAGGGCAAGGACTACGAGCAGTACTTC
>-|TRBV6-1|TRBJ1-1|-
CASSERRRTASEAFF
TGTGCCAGCAGTGAACGTCGGAGGACGGCCTCTGAAGCTTTCTTT